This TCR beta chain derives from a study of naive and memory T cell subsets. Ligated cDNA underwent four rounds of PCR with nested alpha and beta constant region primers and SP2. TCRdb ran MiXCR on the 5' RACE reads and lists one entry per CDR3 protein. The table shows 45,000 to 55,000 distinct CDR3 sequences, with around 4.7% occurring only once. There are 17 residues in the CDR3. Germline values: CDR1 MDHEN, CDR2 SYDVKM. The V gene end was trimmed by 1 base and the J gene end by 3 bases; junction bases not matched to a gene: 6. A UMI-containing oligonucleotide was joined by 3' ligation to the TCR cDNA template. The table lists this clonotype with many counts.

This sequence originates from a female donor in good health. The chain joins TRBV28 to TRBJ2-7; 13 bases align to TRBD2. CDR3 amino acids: CASSLSLRTSGSYEQYF. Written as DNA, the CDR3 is TGTGCCAGCAGTTTATCCCTCCGGACTAGCGGGAGCTACGAGCAGTACTTC.